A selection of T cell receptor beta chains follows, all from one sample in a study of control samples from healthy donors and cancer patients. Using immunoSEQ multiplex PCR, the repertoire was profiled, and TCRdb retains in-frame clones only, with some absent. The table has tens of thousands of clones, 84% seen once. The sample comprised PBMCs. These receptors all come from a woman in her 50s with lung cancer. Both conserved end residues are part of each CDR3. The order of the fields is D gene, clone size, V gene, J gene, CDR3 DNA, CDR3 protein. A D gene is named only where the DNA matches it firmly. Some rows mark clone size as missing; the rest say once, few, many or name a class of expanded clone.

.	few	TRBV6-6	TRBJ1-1	TGTGCCAGCAGTTACCCCGACGCTGAAGCTTTCTTT	CASSYPDAEAFF
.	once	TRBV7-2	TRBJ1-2	TGTGCCAGCAGCTTATCCTCGGTTTATGGCTACACCTTC	CASSLSSVYGYTF
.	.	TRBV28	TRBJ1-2	TGTGCCAGCATCAAGGGGGGGACTAACTATGGCTACACCTTC	CASIKGGTNYGYTF
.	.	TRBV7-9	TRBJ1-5	TGTGCCAGCAGCCCGGGAGTGGGTCAGCCCCAGCATTTT	CASSPGVGQPQHF
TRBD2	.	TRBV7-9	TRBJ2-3	TGTGCCAGCAGCTTAGGGGCGGGGGGCACAGATACGCAGTATTTT	CASSLGAGGTDTQYF
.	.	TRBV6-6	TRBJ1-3	TGTGCCAGCAGCTCCGGGACAACCGGAAACACCATATATTTT	CASSSGTTGNTIYF
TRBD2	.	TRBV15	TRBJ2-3	TGTGCCACCAGCACGCTAGCGGGGGGCCCAACAGATACGCAGTATTTT	CATSTLAGGPTDTQYF
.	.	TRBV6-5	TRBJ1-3	TGTGCCAGCAGCCGGTCCGCCGGAAACACCATATATTTT	CASSRSAGNTIYF
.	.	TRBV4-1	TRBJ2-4	TGCGCCAGCAGCCAAGTGTTGGGAAACATTCAGTACTTC	CASSQVLGNIQYF
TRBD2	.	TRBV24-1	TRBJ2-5	TGTGCCACCAGTGATGGGGGAGGGACAGAGACCCAGTACTTC	CATSDGGGTETQYF
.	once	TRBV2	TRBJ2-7	TGTGCCAGCAGTGAAGCTCTATTGGGGGAGCAGTACTTC	CASSEALLGEQYF
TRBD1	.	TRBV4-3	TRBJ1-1	TGCGCCAGCAGCCAGGACAGGTCCTCGGGATGGACTGAAGCTTTCTTT	CASSQDRSSGWTEAFF